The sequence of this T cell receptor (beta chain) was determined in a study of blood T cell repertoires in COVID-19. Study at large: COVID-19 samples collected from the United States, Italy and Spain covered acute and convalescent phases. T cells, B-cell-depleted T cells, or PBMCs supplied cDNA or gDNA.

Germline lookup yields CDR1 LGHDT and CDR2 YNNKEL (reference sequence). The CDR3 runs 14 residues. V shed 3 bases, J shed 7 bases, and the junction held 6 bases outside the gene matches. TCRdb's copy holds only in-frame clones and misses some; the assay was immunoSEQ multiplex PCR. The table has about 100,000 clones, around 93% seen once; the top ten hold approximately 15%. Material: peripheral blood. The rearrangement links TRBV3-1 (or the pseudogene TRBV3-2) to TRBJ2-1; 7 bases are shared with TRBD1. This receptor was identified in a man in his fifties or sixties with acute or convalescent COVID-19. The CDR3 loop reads CASSHSGRGNEQFF. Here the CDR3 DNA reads TGTGCCAGCAGCCATTCGGGCAGGGGGAATGAGCAGTTCTTC.